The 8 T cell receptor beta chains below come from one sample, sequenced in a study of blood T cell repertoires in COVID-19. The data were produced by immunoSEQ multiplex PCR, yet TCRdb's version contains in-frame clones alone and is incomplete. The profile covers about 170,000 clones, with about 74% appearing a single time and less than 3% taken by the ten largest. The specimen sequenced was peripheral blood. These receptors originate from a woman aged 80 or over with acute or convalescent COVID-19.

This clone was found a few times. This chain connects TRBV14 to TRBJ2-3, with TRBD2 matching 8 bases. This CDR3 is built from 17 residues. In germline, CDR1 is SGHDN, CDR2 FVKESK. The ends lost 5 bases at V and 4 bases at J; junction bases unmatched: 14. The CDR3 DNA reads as TGTGCCAGCAGCACCCGGACTAGCCAGAGGAGGGCAGATACGCAGTATTTT. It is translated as CASSTRTSQRRADTQYF.

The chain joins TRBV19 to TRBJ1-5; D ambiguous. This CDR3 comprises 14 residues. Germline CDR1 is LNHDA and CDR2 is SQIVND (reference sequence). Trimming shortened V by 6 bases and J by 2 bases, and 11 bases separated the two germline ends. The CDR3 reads CASSQPGRNQPQHF. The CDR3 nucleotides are TGTGCCAGTAGCCAACCGGGTCGCAATCAGCCCCAGCATTTT.

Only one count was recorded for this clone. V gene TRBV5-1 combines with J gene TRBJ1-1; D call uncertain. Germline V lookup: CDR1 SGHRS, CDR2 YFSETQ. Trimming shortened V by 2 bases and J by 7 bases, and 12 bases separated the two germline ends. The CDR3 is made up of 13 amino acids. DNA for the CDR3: TGCGCCAGCAGCTTTTCCGCGGGAGGTGAAGCTTTCTTT. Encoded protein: CASSFSAGGEAFF.

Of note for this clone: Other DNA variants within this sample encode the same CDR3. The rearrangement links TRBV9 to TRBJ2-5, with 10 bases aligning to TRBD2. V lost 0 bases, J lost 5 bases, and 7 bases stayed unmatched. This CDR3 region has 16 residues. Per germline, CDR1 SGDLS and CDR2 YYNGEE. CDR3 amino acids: CASSVGASGSAETQYF. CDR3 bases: TGTGCCAGCAGCGTAGGGGCTAGCGGGAGTGCGGAGACCCAGTACTTC.

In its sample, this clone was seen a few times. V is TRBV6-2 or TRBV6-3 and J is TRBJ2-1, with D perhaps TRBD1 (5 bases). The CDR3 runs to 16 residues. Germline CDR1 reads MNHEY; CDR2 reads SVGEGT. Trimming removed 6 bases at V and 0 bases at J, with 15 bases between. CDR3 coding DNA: TGTGCCAGCAGCTTGACAGTTTTAAACTCCTACAATGAGCAGTTCTTC. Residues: CASSLTVLNSYNEQFF.

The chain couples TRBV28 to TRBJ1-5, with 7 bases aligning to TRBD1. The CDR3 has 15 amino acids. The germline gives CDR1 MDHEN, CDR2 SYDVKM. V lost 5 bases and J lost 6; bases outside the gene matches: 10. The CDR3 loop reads CASSPHRGPAQPQHF. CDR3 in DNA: TGTGCCAGCAGTCCCCACAGGGGACCGGCTCAGCCCCAGCATTTT.

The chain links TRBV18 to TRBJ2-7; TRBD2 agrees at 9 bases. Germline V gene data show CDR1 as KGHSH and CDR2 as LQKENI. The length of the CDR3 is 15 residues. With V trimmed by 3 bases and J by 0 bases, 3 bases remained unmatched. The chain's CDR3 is CASSPAGGSSYEQYF. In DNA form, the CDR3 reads TGTGCCAGCTCACCGGCGGGAGGGAGCTCCTACGAGCAGTACTTC.

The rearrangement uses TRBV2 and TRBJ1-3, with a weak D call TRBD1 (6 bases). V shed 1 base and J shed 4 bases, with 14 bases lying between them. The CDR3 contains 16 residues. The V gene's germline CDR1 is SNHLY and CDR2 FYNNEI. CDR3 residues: CASSEEVPGVGNTIYF. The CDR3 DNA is TGTGCCAGCAGTGAAGAAGTGCCAGGGGTAGGAAACACCATATATTTT. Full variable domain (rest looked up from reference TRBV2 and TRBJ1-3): EPEVTQTPSHQVTQMGQEVILRCVPISNHLYFYWYRQILGQKVEFLVSFYNNEISEKSEIFDDQFSVERPDGSNFTLKIRSTKLEDSAMYFCASSEEVPGVGNTIYFGEGSWLTVV.